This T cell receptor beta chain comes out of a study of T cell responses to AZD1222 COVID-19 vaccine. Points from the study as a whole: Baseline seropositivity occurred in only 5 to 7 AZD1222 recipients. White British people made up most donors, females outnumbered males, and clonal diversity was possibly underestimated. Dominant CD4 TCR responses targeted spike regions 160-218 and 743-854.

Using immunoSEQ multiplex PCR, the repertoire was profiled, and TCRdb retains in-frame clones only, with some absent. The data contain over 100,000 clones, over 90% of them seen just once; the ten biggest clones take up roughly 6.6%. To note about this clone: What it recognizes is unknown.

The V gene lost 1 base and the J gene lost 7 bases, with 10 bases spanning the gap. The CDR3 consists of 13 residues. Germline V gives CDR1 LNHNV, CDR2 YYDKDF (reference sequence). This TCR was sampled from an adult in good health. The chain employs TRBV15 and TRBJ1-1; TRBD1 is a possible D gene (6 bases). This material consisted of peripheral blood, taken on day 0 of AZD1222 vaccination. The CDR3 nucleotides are TGTGCCACCAGCAGAGCAGGGGACGATGAAGCTTTCTTT. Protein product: CATSRAGDDEAFF.